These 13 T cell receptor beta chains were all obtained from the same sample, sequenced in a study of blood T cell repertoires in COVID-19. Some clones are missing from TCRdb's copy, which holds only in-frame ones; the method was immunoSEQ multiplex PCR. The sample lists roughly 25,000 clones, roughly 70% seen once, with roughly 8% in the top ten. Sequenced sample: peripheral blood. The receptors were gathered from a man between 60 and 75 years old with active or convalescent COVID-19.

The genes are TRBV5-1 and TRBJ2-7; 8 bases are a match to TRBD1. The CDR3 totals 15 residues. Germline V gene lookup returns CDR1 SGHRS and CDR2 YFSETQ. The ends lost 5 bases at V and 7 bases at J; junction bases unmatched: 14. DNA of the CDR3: TGCGCCAGCAGTTCCCAGGGGGCTCAGGCGGGGGAGCAGTACTTC. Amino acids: CASSSQGAQAGEQYF.

Here the CDR3 reads CASSSRVPSSYEQYF. The CDR3 nucleotides read TGTGCCAGCAGTTCCAGGGTCCCCAGCTCCTACGAGCAGTACTTC. The gene calls are TRBV2 and TRBJ2-7, with a possible D match to TRBD1 (5 bases). Germline values: CDR1 SNHLY, CDR2 FYNNEI. Trimming took off 5 bases at V and 0 bases at J, with 14 bases between the two ends. The CDR3 sequence is 15 residues long.

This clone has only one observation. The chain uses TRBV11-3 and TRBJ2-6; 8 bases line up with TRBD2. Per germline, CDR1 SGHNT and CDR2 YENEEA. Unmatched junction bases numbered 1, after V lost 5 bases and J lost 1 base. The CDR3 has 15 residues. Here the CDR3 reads CASSREGSGANVLTF. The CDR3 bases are TGTGCCAGCAGCCGGGAGGGTTCTGGGGCCAACGTCCTGACTTTC.

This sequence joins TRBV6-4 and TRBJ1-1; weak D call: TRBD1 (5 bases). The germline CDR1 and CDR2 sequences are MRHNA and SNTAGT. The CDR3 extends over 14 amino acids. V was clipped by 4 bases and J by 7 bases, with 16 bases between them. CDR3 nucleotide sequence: TGTGCCAGCAGTGCCAACCCCGGGACTGGTGAAGCTTTCTTT. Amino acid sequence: CASSANPGTGEAFF.

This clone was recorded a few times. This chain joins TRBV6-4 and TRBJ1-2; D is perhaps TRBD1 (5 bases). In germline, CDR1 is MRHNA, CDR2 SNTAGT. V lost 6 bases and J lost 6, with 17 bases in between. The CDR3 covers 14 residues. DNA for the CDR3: TGTGCCAGCAGACAGGTGAAGGGATTTAATGGCTACACCTTC. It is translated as CASRQVKGFNGYTF.

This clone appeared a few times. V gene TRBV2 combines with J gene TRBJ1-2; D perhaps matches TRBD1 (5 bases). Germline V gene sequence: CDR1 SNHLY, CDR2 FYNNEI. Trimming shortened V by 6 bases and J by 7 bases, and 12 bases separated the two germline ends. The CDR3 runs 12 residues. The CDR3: CASRERGSGYTF. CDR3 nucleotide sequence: TGTGCCAGCAGGGAAAGGGGCTCTGGCTACACCTTC. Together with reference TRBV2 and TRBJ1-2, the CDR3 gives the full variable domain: EPEVTQTPSHQVTQMGQEVILRCVPISNHLYFYWYRQILGQKVEFLVSFYNNEISEKSEIFDDQFSVERPDGSNFTLKIRSTKLEDSAMYFCASRERGSGYTFGSGTRLTVV.

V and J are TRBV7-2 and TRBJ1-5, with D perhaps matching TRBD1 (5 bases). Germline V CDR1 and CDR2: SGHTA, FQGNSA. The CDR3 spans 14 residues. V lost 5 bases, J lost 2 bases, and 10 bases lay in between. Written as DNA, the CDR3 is TGTGCCAGCAGCGAGGGAGGGGGCAATCAGCCCCAGCATTTT. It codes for CASSEGGGNQPQHF. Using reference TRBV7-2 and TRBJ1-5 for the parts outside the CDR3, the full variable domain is GAGVSQSPSNKVTEKGKDVELRCDPISGHTALYWYRQSLGQGLEFLIYFQGNSAPDKSGLPSDRFSAERTGGSVSTLTIQRTQQEDSAVYLCASSEGGGNQPQHFGDGTRLSIL.

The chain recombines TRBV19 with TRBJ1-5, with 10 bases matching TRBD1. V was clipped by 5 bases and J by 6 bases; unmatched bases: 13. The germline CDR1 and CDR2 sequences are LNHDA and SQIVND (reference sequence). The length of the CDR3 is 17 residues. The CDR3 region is CASSGGTTGGRSQPQHF. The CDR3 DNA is TGTGCCAGTAGTGGGGGAACGACAGGGGGCAGGAGTCAGCCCCAGCATTTT.

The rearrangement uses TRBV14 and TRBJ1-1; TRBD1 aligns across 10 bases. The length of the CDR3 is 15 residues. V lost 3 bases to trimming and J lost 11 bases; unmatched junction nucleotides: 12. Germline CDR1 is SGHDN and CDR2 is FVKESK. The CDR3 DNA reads TGTGCCAGCAGCCAGTATCTAGGGACAGGGGTGGTTGCTTTCTTT. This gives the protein CASSQYLGTGVVAFF. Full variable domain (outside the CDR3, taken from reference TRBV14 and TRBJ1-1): EAGVTQFPSHSVIEKGQTVTLRCDPISGHDNLYWYRRVMGKEIKFLLHFVKESKQDESGMPNNRFLAERTGGTYSTLKVQPAELEDSGVYFCASSQYLGTGVVAFFGQGTRLTVV.

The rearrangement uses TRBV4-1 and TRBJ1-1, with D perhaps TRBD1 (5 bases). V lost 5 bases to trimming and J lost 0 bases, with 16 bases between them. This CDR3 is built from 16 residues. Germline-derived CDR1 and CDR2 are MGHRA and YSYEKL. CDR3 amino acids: CASSSGAWDMNTEAFF. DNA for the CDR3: TGCGCCAGCAGCTCTGGGGCCTGGGATATGAACACTGAAGCTTTCTTT.

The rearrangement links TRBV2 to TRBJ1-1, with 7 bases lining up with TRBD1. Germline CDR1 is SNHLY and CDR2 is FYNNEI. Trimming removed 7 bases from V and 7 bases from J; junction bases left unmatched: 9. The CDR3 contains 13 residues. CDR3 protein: CASIPYRGVEAFF. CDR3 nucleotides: TGTGCCAGCATTCCCTACAGGGGTGTTGAAGCTTTCTTT.

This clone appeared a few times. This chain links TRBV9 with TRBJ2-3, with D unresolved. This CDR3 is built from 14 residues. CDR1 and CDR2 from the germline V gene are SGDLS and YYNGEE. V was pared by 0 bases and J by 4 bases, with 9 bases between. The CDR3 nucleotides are TGTGCCAGCAGCGTAGGTAATCGGGCAGATACGCAGTATTTT. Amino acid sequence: CASSVGNRADTQYF.

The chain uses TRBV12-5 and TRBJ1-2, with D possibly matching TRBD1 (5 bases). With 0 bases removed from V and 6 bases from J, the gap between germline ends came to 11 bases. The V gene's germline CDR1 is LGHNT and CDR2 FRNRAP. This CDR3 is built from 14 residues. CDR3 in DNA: TGTGCTAGTGGTTTGGTACCCAGGGTTAATGGCTACACCTTC. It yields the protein CASGLVPRVNGYTF. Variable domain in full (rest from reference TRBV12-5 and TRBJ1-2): DARVTQTPRHKVTEMGQEVTMRCQPILGHNTVFWYRQTMMQGLELLAYFRNRAPLDDSGMPKDRFSAEMPDATLATLKIQPSEPRDSAVYFCASGLVPRVNGYTFGSGTRLTVV.